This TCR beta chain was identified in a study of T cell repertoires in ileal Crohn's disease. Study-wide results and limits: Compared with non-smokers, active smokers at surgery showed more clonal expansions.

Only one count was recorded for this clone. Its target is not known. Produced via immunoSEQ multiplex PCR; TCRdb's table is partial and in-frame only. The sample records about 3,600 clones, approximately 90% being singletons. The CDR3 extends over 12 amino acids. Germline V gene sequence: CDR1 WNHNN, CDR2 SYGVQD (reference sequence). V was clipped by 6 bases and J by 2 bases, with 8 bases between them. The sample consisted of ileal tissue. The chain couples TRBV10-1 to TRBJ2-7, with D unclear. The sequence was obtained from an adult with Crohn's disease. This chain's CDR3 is CASSLEPYEQYF. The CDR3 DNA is TGCGCCAGCAGCCTGGAACCCTACGAGCAGTACTTC.